The 29 T cell receptor beta chains reported below all come from one sample, sequenced in a study of blood T cell repertoires in COVID-19. The repertoire was sequenced with immunoSEQ multiplex PCR; TCRdb's copy has only in-frame clones and lacks some. Among under 150,000 clones listed, under 90% were seen once. Sequences were obtained from PBMCs or T cells enriched from blood (not recorded which). The receptors originated from a man aged 50 or older in a cohort exposed to, infected with or recovered from COVID-19 (not recorded which).

This chain joins TRBV5-1 and TRBJ2-7; 7 bases line up with TRBD1. Germline lookup yields CDR1 SGHRS and CDR2 YFSETQ. Germline trimming cut 1 base from V and 5 bases from J; bases unmatched to any gene: 0. This CDR3 has 12 amino acids. The CDR3 here is CASSLTGDEQYF. The CDR3 DNA is TGCGCCAGCAGCTTGACAGGGGACGAGCAGTACTTC.

The chain uses TRBV6-6 and TRBJ2-7; the D gene is possibly TRBD2 (5 bases). Germline V gives CDR1 MNHNY, CDR2 SVGAGI (reference sequence). The CDR3 has 12 amino acids. Trimming pared 4 bases from V and 5 bases from J, leaving 9 bases between. CDR3 nucleotide sequence: TGTGCCAGCAGTTTTTCGGGGAACGAGCAGTACTTC. Translation: CASSFSGNEQYF.

The chain uses TRBV19 and TRBJ2-2; D possibly corresponds to TRBD1 (6 bases). V was trimmed by 3 bases and J by 7 bases, leaving 9 bases between them. This CDR3 spans 13 amino acids. Per germline, CDR1 LNHDA and CDR2 SQIVND (reference sequence). The CDR3 region is CASSIGGIGELFF. In DNA, the CDR3 is TGTGCCAGTAGTATTGGGGGCATCGGGGAGCTGTTTTTT. The whole variable domain, filled in from reference TRBV19 and TRBJ2-2, reads DGGITQSPKYLFRKEGQNVTLSCEQNLNHDAMYWYRQDPGQGLRLIYYSQIVNDFQKGDIAEGYSVSREKKESFPLTVTSAQKNPTAFYLCASSIGGIGELFFGEGSRLTVL.

In this sample, this clone turned up once. The V and J genes are TRBV24-1 and TRBJ1-4; a weak D match, TRBD1 (6 bases). The CDR3 spans 17 residues. Germline CDR1 reads KGHDR; CDR2 reads SFDVKD. The ends were cut back, 6 bases at V and 7 bases at J, with 23 bases in the middle. The CDR3 DNA reads TGTGCCACCAGTCCCGGTACTACAGGGCATAGAGGTGAAAAACTGTTTTTT. Its translation is CATSPGTTGHRGEKLFF.

This clone has a single count. This chain connects TRBV7-3 to TRBJ1-1; 7 nucleotides agree with TRBD1. V lost 5 bases and J lost 4; bases outside the gene matches: 4. CDR1 and CDR2 (germline): SGHTA, FQGTGA. The CDR3 sequence is 13 residues long. The DNA for the CDR3 is TGTGCCAGCAGCCTCCGACAGGGCACTGAAGCTTTCTTT. Translating gives CASSLRQGTEAFF.

The gene calls are TRBV4-1 and TRBJ2-7; 10 bases are shared with TRBD2. Germline V gene sequence: CDR1 MGHRA, CDR2 YSYEKL. J lost 7 bases, V lost 0 bases, and 6 bases had no gene match. The CDR3 has 15 residues. The CDR3 is CASSQDPAGGKEQYF. The CDR3 DNA sequence: TGCGCCAGCAGCCAAGATCCAGCGGGAGGGAAAGAGCAGTACTTC.

The V and J genes are TRBV21-1 and TRBJ1-1; the table's D call TRBD1 went unverified against the DNA. TRBV21-1 is described as a pseudogene. This CDR3 spans 15 amino acids. This chain's CDR3 is CASSPSTQENTEAFF. CDR3 in DNA: TGTGCCTCCTCACCTTCAACCCAGGAGAACACTGAAGCTTTCTTT.

The chain links TRBV6-2 or TRBV6-3 to TRBJ2-7; TRBD1 might be the D (6 bases). V shed 5 bases and J shed 5 bases, with 16 bases lying between them. Germline assignment: CDR1 MNHEY and CDR2 SVGEGT. The CDR3 length is 14 residues. CDR3 sequence: CASSDPGQRDEQYF. Here the CDR3 DNA reads TGTGCCAGCAGTGACCCGGGACAAAGGGACGAGCAGTACTTC.

The sample holds a few counts of this clone. The rearrangement links TRBV3-1 (or the pseudogene TRBV3-2) to TRBJ1-1; possibly TRBD1 for D (6 bases). The germline V gene has CDR1 LGHDT and CDR2 YNNKEL (reference sequence). The ends were cut back, 4 bases at V and 0 bases at J, with 18 bases in the middle. This CDR3 is built from 17 residues. As DNA, the CDR3 is TGTGCCAGCAGCCCTCCCTGGGGGGGGCCCATGAACACTGAAGCTTTCTTT. Protein: CASSPPWGGPMNTEAFF.

The CDR3 loop reads CASSGGLGQGSWSGIYEQYF. Here the CDR3 DNA reads TGCGCCAGCAGTGGAGGTTTGGGACAGGGGAGCTGGTCGGGGATCTACGAGCAGTACTTC. The chain combines TRBV10-1 with TRBJ2-7; 10 bases align to TRBD1. Trimming cost V 4 bases and J 3 bases; bases outside gene matches: 21. Germline V gives CDR1 WNHNN, CDR2 SYGVQD (reference sequence). The CDR3 contains 20 residues.

This chain connects TRBV2 to TRBJ2-3, with 11 bases lining up with TRBD2. Trimming removed 7 bases from V and 3 bases from J; junction bases left unmatched: 9. The CDR3 length is 16 residues. CDR1 SNHLY and CDR2 FYNNEI come from the germline V gene. The DNA of the CDR3 is TGTGCCAGCACCGACAGGGCTAGCGGGAGGACAGATACGCAGTATTTT. Translating gives CASTDRASGRTDTQYF. Based on the CDR3 plus reference TRBV2 and TRBJ2-3, the full variable domain is EPEVTQTPSHQVTQMGQEVILRCVPISNHLYFYWYRQILGQKVEFLVSFYNNEISEKSEIFDDQFSVERPDGSNFTLKIRSTKLEDSAMYFCASTDRASGRTDTQYFGPGTRLTVL.

V is TRBV15 and J is TRBJ2-7; D unresolved. Trimming pared 0 bases from V and 3 bases from J, leaving 3 bases between. The CDR3 runs to 12 residues. The germline CDR1 and CDR2 sequences are LNHNV and YYDKDF (reference sequence). The CDR3 region is CATSRDGYEQYF. As DNA, the CDR3 is TGTGCCACCAGCAGAGACGGCTACGAGCAGTACTTC.

The chain couples TRBV2 to TRBJ2-7; D call uncertain. Looked up from germline, CDR1 is SNHLY and CDR2 is FYNNEI. This CDR3 is 13 amino acids long. V was trimmed by 3 bases and J by 4 bases, leaving 10 bases between them. CDR3 nucleotide sequence: TGTGCCAGCAGTGAGATATCCCGGTACGAGCAGTACTTC. Translation gives CASSEISRYEQYF.

This chain uses TRBV18 with TRBJ2-4; 9 positions agree with TRBD1. Germline V CDR1 and CDR2: KGHSH, LQKENI. V shed 1 base and J 1 base; nucleotides not matched to a gene: 11. This CDR3 has 19 residues. CDR3 sequence: CASSPRPGTGRLAKNIQYF. The CDR3, as DNA: TGTGCCAGCTCACCACGTCCCGGGACAGGGCGACTCGCCAAAAACATTCAGTACTTC. Based on the CDR3 plus reference TRBV18 and TRBJ2-4, the full variable domain is NAGVMQNPRHLVRRRGQEARLRCSPMKGHSHVYWYRQLPEEGLKFMVYLQKENIIDESGMPKERFSAEFPKEGPSILRIQQVVRGDSAAYFCASSPRPGTGRLAKNIQYFGAGTRLSVL.

The rearrangement joins TRBV5-4 to TRBJ2-1, with a tentative D call TRBD2 (6 bases). The CDR3 length is 19 residues. Between the trimmed V and J ends, which lost 4 bases and 7 bases, there was a span of 30 bases. In germline, CDR1 is SGHNT, CDR2 YYREEE (reference sequence). CDR3 amino acids: CASSVRQTRTIRPGNEQFF. CDR3 sequence (DNA): TGTGCCAGCAGCGTGAGACAGACACGGACTATTCGTCCTGGGAATGAGCAGTTCTTC.

The chain carries TRBV5-6 and TRBJ2-2; unclear D gene. This CDR3 region has 15 residues. Germline CDR1 reads SGHDT; CDR2 reads YYEEEE. The V and J ends lost 0 bases and 2 bases respectively, with 8 bases between them. CDR3 amino acids: CASSLGPVNTGELFF. The DNA for the CDR3 is TGTGCCAGCAGCTTGGGTCCGGTAAACACCGGGGAGCTGTTTTTT.

The V call is TRBV27, the J call TRBJ1-2; TRBD1 aligns across 8 bases. The CDR3 extends over 15 amino acids. Germline CDR1 and CDR2: MNHEY and SMNVEV (reference sequence). With V trimmed by 2 bases and J by 4 bases, 6 bases remained unmatched. The CDR3 bases are TGTGCCAGCAGTTTAGGCAGGGGGCCGACCTATGGCTACACCTTC. Translation: CASSLGRGPTYGYTF.

This chain uses TRBV5-4 with TRBJ1-3, with D possibly being TRBD1 (5 bases). V dropped 2 bases and J dropped 8 bases, with 8 bases sitting between them. The germline V gene has CDR1 SGHNT and CDR2 YYREEE (reference sequence). The CDR3 extends over 12 amino acids. DNA for the CDR3: TGTGCCAGCAGCTTAGGGGCGGACACCATATATTTT. Translated: CASSLGADTIYF. Full variable domain (outside the CDR3, taken from reference TRBV5-4 and TRBJ1-3): ETGVTQSPTHLIKTRGQQVTLRCSSQSGHNTVSWYQQALGQGPQFIFQYYREEENGRGNFPPRFSGLQFPNYSSELNVNALELDDSALYLCASSLGADTIYFGEGSWLTVV.

The chain is built from TRBV11-2 and TRBJ2-7; TRBD1 agrees at 9 bases. Germline CDR1 and CDR2: SGHAT and FQNNGV. The V segment lost 4 bases and the J segment 3 bases; nucleotides outside the gene matches: 7. The CDR3 contains 15 residues. In DNA, the CDR3 is TGTGCCAGCAGCTACCCCGGACAGGGGATCTACGAGCAGTACTTC. It yields the protein CASSYPGQGIYEQYF.

In its sample, this clone was seen a few times. V gene TRBV30 combines with J gene TRBJ1-5; TRBD1 matches 7 bases. Trimming cost V 3 bases and J 6 bases; bases outside gene matches: 5. In germline, CDR1 is GTSNPN, CDR2 SVGIG (reference sequence). The CDR3 is 13 residues long. CDR3 region: CAWSDRDSQPQHF. In nucleotides, the CDR3 is TGTGCCTGGAGCGACAGGGATAGTCAGCCCCAGCATTTT.

The rearrangement links TRBV6-5 to TRBJ1-2, with D tentatively TRBD1 (6 bases). The CDR3 spans 12 residues. V was cut by 10 bases and J by 8 bases, with 17 bases left in between. Germline values: CDR1 MNHEY, CDR2 SVGAGI. The CDR3 DNA follows: TGTGCCACCGAGATACTACAGGGCGGCTACACCTTC. It yields the protein CATEILQGGYTF.

CDR3 loop: CASSRASDRGRYSPLHF. The CDR3 DNA reads TGTGCCAGCAGCCGAGCATCGGACAGGGGGCGTTATTCACCCCTCCACTTT. The V gene is TRBV27, the J gene TRBJ1-6; 11 positions match TRBD1. This CDR3 has 17 amino acids. V lost 6 bases, J lost 8 bases, and 12 bases stayed unmatched. Germline CDR1 is MNHEY and CDR2 is SMNVEV (reference sequence).

J is TRBJ2-3 and V is TRBV30; 9 bases are shared with TRBD2. CDR1 and CDR2 from the germline V gene are GTSNPN and SVGIG (reference sequence). The CDR3 sequence is 14 residues long. J lost 4 bases, V lost 6 bases, and 8 bases had no gene match. CDR3 residues: CACQLTSGADTQYF. Here the CDR3 DNA reads TGTGCCTGTCAATTGACTAGCGGAGCAGATACGCAGTATTTT.

This clone has more than one count but fewer than ten. The chain joins TRBV7-9 to TRBJ1-5; 9 nucleotides match TRBD1. After removal of 5 bases from V and 4 bases from J, the junction contained 3 bases not matched to a gene. The CDR3 contains 14 residues. From germline, CDR1 is SEHNR and CDR2 FQNEAQ (reference sequence). The CDR3 nucleotides are TGTGCCAGCAGCACTGGGACAGGGAATCAGCCCCAGCATTTT. Protein sequence: CASSTGTGNQPQHF. The full variable domain, with the rest looked up from reference TRBV7-9 and TRBJ1-5, is DTGVSQNPRHKITKRGQNVTFRCDPISEHNRLYWYRQTLGQGPEFLTYFQNEAQLEKSRLLSDRFSAERPKGSFSTLEIQRTEQGDSAMYLCASSTGTGNQPQHFGDGTRLSIL.

The chain combines TRBV27 with TRBJ1-3; maybe TRBD1 (5 bases). CDR3 length: 13 amino acids. The germline V gene has CDR1 MNHEY and CDR2 SMNVEV (reference sequence). V was shortened by 0 bases and J by 8 bases, with 8 bases between the two germline ends. CDR3: CASSLSGQDTIYF. The CDR3 coding sequence is TGTGCCAGCAGTTTATCGGGGCAGGACACCATATATTTT.

This clone was observed a few times. The chain carries TRBV13 and TRBJ2-3; 7 positions match TRBD2. The V gene's germline CDR1 is PRHDT and CDR2 FYEKMQ (reference sequence). The junction had 4 bases not matched to a gene; V was cut back by 6 bases and J by 4 bases. The CDR3 consists of 13 residues. The CDR3 DNA sequence: TGTGCCAGCAGGGAGCGGGGCCCAGATACGCAGTATTTT. It specifies CASRERGPDTQYF.

The chain is built from TRBV9 and TRBJ1-5; no reliable D call. Germline V gene lookup returns CDR1 SGDLS and CDR2 YYNGEE. The CDR3 has 16 amino acids. The V gene lost 0 bases and the J gene lost 7 bases, with 17 bases spanning the gap. This CDR3 is CASSVERVEGRQPQHF. CDR3 nucleotides: TGTGCCAGCAGCGTAGAGCGGGTTGAAGGGAGGCAGCCCCAGCATTTT.

This rearrangement joins TRBV7-9 to TRBJ2-7; weak D call: TRBD1 (6 bases). The CDR3 covers 14 residues. Trimming pared 5 bases from V and 5 bases from J, leaving 16 bases between. CDR1 and CDR2 from the germline V gene are SEHNR and FQNEAQ (reference sequence). CDR3 coding DNA: TGTGCCAGCAGCCCTAGCAAGGGGGTCAACGAGCAGTACTTC. Its protein is CASSPSKGVNEQYF. Using reference TRBV7-9 and TRBJ2-7 for the parts outside the CDR3, the full variable domain is DTGVSQNPRHKITKRGQNVTFRCDPISEHNRLYWYRQTLGQGPEFLTYFQNEAQLEKSRLLSDRFSAERPKGSFSTLEIQRTEQGDSAMYLCASSPSKGVNEQYFGPGTRLTVT.

The gene calls are TRBV18 and TRBJ1-1; D ambiguous. Trimming took off 3 bases at V and 0 bases at J, with 8 bases between the two ends. This CDR3 has 14 amino acids. Germline V gene data show CDR1 as KGHSH and CDR2 as LQKENI. The CDR3 region is CASSPSGMNTEAFF. The CDR3 DNA sequence: TGTGCCAGCTCACCTTCGGGGATGAACACTGAAGCTTTCTTT.